The entry below gives a single T cell receptor beta chain sequence along with its context. Its antigen remains unidentified. The data originate from a study of cytomegalovirus exposure and HLA in healthy donors. Trimming at V came to 4 bases and at J to 5 bases, leaving 8 bases not matched to a gene. The CDR3 loop spans 15 amino acids. The germline V gene has CDR1 MDHEN and CDR2 SYDVKM. Study-wide results and caveats: Later on, an analysis found that several of the most significant clusters appeared to be linked to common viral pathogens, which included parvovirus B19. Most likely, a cluster of highly shared sequence variants arose as a sequencing artifact. Another analysis was done later, and it associated approximately 15,000 TCR beta sequences with HLA alleles at 0.05 false discovery rate.

With 60 Vbeta and 13 Jbeta primers, the PCR was carried out. Only in-frame clones appear in the TCRdb table, and some are missing; sequencing was by immunoSEQ multiplex PCR. The table has approximately 190,000 clones, 87% seen once; the top ten hold over 1%. The origin of this receptor is a young man in good health and CMV-seronegative. The sequencing sample was made of PBMCs. The genes are TRBV28 and TRBJ2-5; 9 nucleotides agree with TRBD2. The CDR3 sequence is CASSSGGGGRETQYF. The CDR3, as DNA: TGTGCCAGCAGTTCGGGCGGGGGGGGACGGGAGACCCAGTACTTC.